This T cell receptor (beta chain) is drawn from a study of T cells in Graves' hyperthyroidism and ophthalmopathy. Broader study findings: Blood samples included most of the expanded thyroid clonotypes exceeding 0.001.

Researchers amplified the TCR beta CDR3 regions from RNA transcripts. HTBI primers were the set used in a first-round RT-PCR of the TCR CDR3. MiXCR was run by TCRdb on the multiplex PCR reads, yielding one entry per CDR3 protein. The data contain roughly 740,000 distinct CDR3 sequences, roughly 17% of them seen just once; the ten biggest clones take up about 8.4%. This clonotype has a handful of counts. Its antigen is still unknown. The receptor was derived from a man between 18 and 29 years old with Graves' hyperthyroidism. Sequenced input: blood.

CDR3 DNA sequence: TGCAGCGTTGTCAAGGGTTACGAGCAGTACTTC. It yields the protein CSVVKGYEQYF. The rearrangement links TRBV29-1 to TRBJ2-7; D uncertain. V was clipped by 4 bases and J by 4 bases, with 8 bases between them. Germline V gene sequence: CDR1 SQVTM, CDR2 ANQGSEA. The CDR3 has 11 amino acids.